These 16 T cell receptor beta chains originate from one sample sequenced in a study of T cells after yellow fever vaccination. TCRdb reprocessed the 5' RACE reads via MiXCR and lists one record per CDR3 protein. The sample contains 200,000 or so distinct CDR3 sequences, 6.7% of which appear only once. Sequenced material: CD4+ T cells sorted from PBMCs, taken on the day of the yellow fever booster vaccination. The origin of the receptors is a man younger than 40 who received the YFV17D yellow fever vaccine.

This clonotype was recorded a few times. The chain links TRBV9 to TRBJ2-1; D is tentatively TRBD1 or TRBD2 (5 bases each). Germline-derived CDR1 and CDR2 are SGDLS and YYNGEE. Trimming removed 0 bases at V and 1 base at J, with 8 bases between. The CDR3 extends over 15 amino acids. The DNA for the CDR3 is TGTGCCAGCAGCGTAGGGGGGTTGTCCTACAATGAGCAGTTCTTC. Translation gives CASSVGGLSYNEQFF.

The chain employs TRBV5-1 and TRBJ2-2; D might be TRBD1 or TRBD2, each matching 5 bases. This CDR3 region has 16 residues. The ends were cut back, 3 bases at V and 0 bases at J, with 12 bases in the middle. Germline CDR1 reads SGHRS; CDR2 reads YFSETQ. CDR3 protein: CASSSGTASNTGELFF. For the CDR3, the DNA is TGCGCCAGCAGCTCCGGGACCGCCTCGAACACCGGGGAGCTGTTTTTT.

J is TRBJ2-6 and V is TRBV11-1, with 12 positions matching TRBD1. V trimming: 4 bases; J trimming: 4 bases; junction bases outside the gene matches: 8. CDR1 and CDR2 from the germline V gene are SGHAT and FQDESV (reference sequence). The CDR3 is 18 residues long. CDR3 protein: CASSSPGQGARGANVLTF. In DNA, the CDR3 is TGTGCCAGCAGCTCGCCGGGACAGGGGGCGCGAGGGGCCAACGTCCTGACTTTC.

The chain uses TRBV7-2 and TRBJ2-7, with D perhaps TRBD2 (7 bases). The CDR3 has 16 residues. Trimming removed 3 bases at V and 6 bases at J, with 21 bases between. Germline values: CDR1 SGHTA, CDR2 FQGNSA. This CDR3 is CASSFRGGRVVGEQYF. CDR3 bases: TGTGCCAGCAGCTTTAGGGGGGGCAGGGTGGTTGGCGAGCAGTACTTC. Looking up the rest from reference TRBV7-2 and TRBJ2-7 gives the full variable domain: GAGVSQSPSNKVTEKGKDVELRCDPISGHTALYWYRQSLGQGLEFLIYFQGNSAPDKSGLPSDRFSAERTGGSVSTLTIQRTQQEDSAVYLCASSFRGGRVVGEQYFGPGTRLTVT.

At least ten counts were recorded for this clonotype. This chain connects TRBV6-6 to TRBJ1-1; perhaps TRBD1 as D (6 bases). The CDR3 extends over 13 amino acids. Trimming removed 11 bases from V and 3 bases from J, with 16 bases in between. Germline assignment: CDR1 MNHNY and CDR2 SVGAGI (reference sequence). CDR3: CAARNREHTEAFF. The CDR3 coding sequence is TGTGCCGCAAGGAACAGGGAACACACTGAAGCTTTCTTT.

At least ten counts were recorded for this clonotype. The rearrangement joins TRBV5-5 to TRBJ1-1; 7 positions agree with TRBD1. Germline CDR1 is SGHKS and CDR2 is YYEKEE (reference sequence). The CDR3 totals 14 residues. Losses at the gene ends were 3 bases for V and 1 base for J; bases not matched to a gene: 3. DNA of the CDR3: TGTGCCAGCAGCTCCGGGACAGCGAACACTGAAGCTTTCTTT. Amino acids: CASSSGTANTEAFF. Full variable domain (outside the CDR3, taken from reference TRBV5-5 and TRBJ1-1): DAGVTQSPTHLIKTRGQQVTLRCSPISGHKSVSWYQQVLGQGPQFIFQYYEKEERGRGNFPDRFSARQFPNYSSELNVNALLLGDSALYLCASSSGTANTEAFFGQGTRLTVV.

J is TRBJ2-7 and V is TRBV7-6; no firm D call. Germline V lookup: CDR1 SGHVS, CDR2 FNYEAQ. Trimming removed 0 bases at V and 5 bases at J, with 17 bases between. The length of the CDR3 is 16 residues. CDR3: CASSLARHQAGNEQYF. The CDR3 DNA follows: TGTGCCAGCAGCTTAGCGAGACACCAGGCAGGAAACGAGCAGTACTTC.

The chain links TRBV6-1 to TRBJ2-5; the match to TRBD1 covers 7 bases. Germline values: CDR1 MNHNS, CDR2 SASEGT. Trimming at V came to 6 bases and at J to 4 bases, leaving 8 bases not matched to a gene. The CDR3 covers 14 residues. Here the CDR3 DNA reads TGTGCCAGCAGAACGGGACAGAGTACAGAGACCCAGTACTTC. Residues: CASRTGQSTETQYF.

A few counts support this clonotype. V gene TRBV28 combines with J gene TRBJ1-6; 7 positions match TRBD1. CDR1 is MDHEN, CDR2 SYDVKM, per germline. The CDR3 is 14 residues long. CDR3 sequence (DNA): TGTGCTGAGCAAGGGGGCCAGTATAATTCACCCCTCCACTTT. Protein product: CAEQGGQYNSPLHF.

This clonotype was counted many times. This chain joins TRBV12-3 or TRBV12-4 and TRBJ2-1; D gene uncertain. V was cut by 7 bases and J by 0 bases, with 13 bases left in between. The CDR3 sequence is 15 residues long. Written as DNA, the CDR3 is TGTGCCAGCACCCCCATCCAGAGCTCCTACAATGAGCAGTTCTTC. Its translation: CASTPIQSSYNEQFF.

This clonotype was observed a handful of times. The V and J genes are TRBV3-1 and TRBJ2-7; TRBD2 matches 9 bases. Germline V gene data show CDR1 as LGHDT and CDR2 as YNNKEL (reference sequence). After removal of 1 base from V and 0 bases from J, the junction contained 4 bases not matched to a gene. CDR3 size: 16 residues. CDR3 amino acids: CASSQGSGGSSYEQYF. In nucleotides, the CDR3 is TGTGCCAGCAGCCAAGGTAGCGGGGGCAGCTCCTACGAGCAGTACTTC.

This clonotype was recorded only once. V is TRBV7-3 and J is TRBJ2-7, with 9 bases matching TRBD1. Germline loops: CDR1 SGHTA, CDR2 FQGTGA. The CDR3 has 15 amino acids. V lost 2 bases and J lost 6; bases outside the gene matches: 8. This chain's CDR3 is CASSLQGTGYSEQYF. In nucleotides, the CDR3 is TGTGCCAGCAGCTTACAAGGGACAGGGTATTCCGAGCAGTACTTC.

A few counts support this clonotype. The chain couples TRBV18 to TRBJ2-7; D gene ambiguous. The ends were cut back, 4 bases at V and 1 base at J, with 14 bases in the middle. Germline values: CDR1 KGHSH, CDR2 LQKENI. The CDR3 covers 15 residues. The CDR3 nucleotides are TGTGCCAGCTCACGGCCGGAGAAAGTATCCTACGAGCAGTACTTC. This translates into CASSRPEKVSYEQYF.

This clonotype was picked up many times. The gene calls are TRBV11-2 and TRBJ2-3; 9 nucleotides line up with TRBD2. This CDR3 spans 18 amino acids. Germline V lookup: CDR1 SGHAT, CDR2 FQNNGV. The V gene end was trimmed by 2 bases and the J gene end by 6 bases; junction bases not matched to a gene: 15. The CDR3 nucleotides are TGTGCCAGCAGCTTAATGCGAGATAGCGGGAGATTAGGGGATACGCAGTATTTT. It encodes CASSLMRDSGRLGDTQYF. Drawing the rest from reference TRBV11-2 and TRBJ2-3, the complete variable domain is EAGVAQSPRYKIIEKRQSVAFWCNPISGHATLYWYQQILGQGPKLLIQFQNNGVVDDSQLPKDRFSAERLKGVDSTLKIQPAKLEDSAVYLCASSLMRDSGRLGDTQYFGPGTRLTVL.

The chain carries TRBV12-3 or TRBV12-4 and TRBJ2-7; 7 bases are a match to TRBD2. The CDR3 covers 15 residues. V was pared by 3 bases and J by 5 bases, with 10 bases of the junction left unmatched. CDR3 DNA sequence: TGTGCCAGCAGTTTGCGGGGAGGGCCCCGACACGAGCAGTACTTC. Its translation is CASSLRGGPRHEQYF.

The chain uses TRBV18 and TRBJ1-1, with a tentative D call TRBD1 (6 bases). Germline CDR1 and CDR2: KGHSH and LQKENI. Trimming shortened V by 3 bases and J by 1 base, and 12 bases separated the two germline ends. The CDR3 has 15 amino acids. CDR3 coding DNA: TGTGCCAGCTCACCCGACAGGCGGAAGAACACTGAAGCTTTCTTT. Its protein is CASSPDRRKNTEAFF.